The 14 T cell receptor beta chains given below trace back to one sample, sequenced in a study of metastatic and nonmetastatic thyroid tumors. Thyroid surgery had not been preceded by any treatment in any patient. MiXCR was used by TCRdb to re-call the PCR reads. Among 4,200 or so clones listed, roughly 33% were seen once. What was sequenced was adjacent normal tissue. Receptors were obtained from a female donor with papillary thyroid cancer or a benign thyroid nodule (not recorded which). Some clones in this sample may be carry-over from other donors' samples.

This clone was detected a few times. V gene TRBV12-5 combines with J gene TRBJ1-2, with 8 bases aligning to TRBD1. V trimming: 5 bases; J trimming: 8 bases; junction bases outside the gene matches: 4. The CDR3 totals 12 residues. In germline, CDR1 is LGHNT, CDR2 FRNRAP. The CDR3 coding sequence is TGTGCTAGTGGTCCAGACAGGGGAGGCTACACCTTC. Its protein product is CASGPDRGGYTF. The full variable domain, its missing parts supplied by reference TRBV12-5 and TRBJ1-2, is DARVTQTPRHKVTEMGQEVTMRCQPILGHNTVFWYRQTMMQGLELLAYFRNRAPLDDSGMPKDRFSAEMPDATLATLKIQPSEPRDSAVYFCASGPDRGGYTFGSGTRLTVV.

By sample share, this clone is large (0.1 to 1%). The chain has TRBV6-1 and TRBJ2-1, with D possibly TRBD2 on 5 matching bases. The CDR3 is 14 residues long. Germline V gene data show CDR1 as MNHNS and CDR2 as SASEGT. The V end lost 8 bases, the J end lost 4 bases, and 15 bases lay between the germline ends. CDR3 DNA: TGTGCCAGCGGTCGAGGGCCAGGATACAATGAGCAGTTCTTC. Translating it yields CASGRGPGYNEQFF.

The V and J genes are TRBV18 and TRBJ1-2, with D unclear. The V gene lost 3 bases and the J gene lost 12 bases, with 17 bases spanning the gap. This CDR3 contains 13 residues. Germline CDR1 reads KGHSH; CDR2 reads LQKENI. The CDR3 sequence is CASSPPGRYGHTF. DNA of the CDR3: TGTGCCAGCTCACCGCCGGGAAGGTACGGCCACACCTTC.

The rearrangement uses TRBV5-1 and TRBJ2-2; no reliable D call. V was pared by 0 bases and J by 6 bases, with 9 bases between. CDR3 size: 14 residues. Germline CDR1 reads SGHRS; CDR2 reads YFSETQ. The CDR3 loop is CASSLDNSAGELFF. In DNA form, the CDR3 reads TGCGCCAGCAGCTTGGACAACTCTGCCGGGGAGCTGTTTTTT.

This chain joins TRBV5-1 and TRBJ2-5; no reliable D call. V lost 10 bases to trimming and J lost 5 bases, with 21 bases between them. The germline CDR1 and CDR2 sequences are SGHRS and YFSETQ. The CDR3 loop spans 14 amino acids. The CDR3: CAGMSQRSWETQYF. DNA for the CDR3: TGCGCCGGCATGTCTCAGAGATCGTGGGAGACCCAGTACTTC. Looking up the rest from reference TRBV5-1 and TRBJ2-5 gives the full variable domain: KAGVTQTPRYLIKTRGQQVTLSCSPISGHRSVSWYQQTPGQGLQFLFEYFSETQRNKGNFPGRFSGRQFSNSRSEMNVSTLELGDSALYLCAGMSQRSWETQYFGPGTRLLVL.

With respect to this clone: At one end the junction does not follow the germline gene, possibly because of a read error. This rearrangement joins TRBV28 to TRBJ2-5; D might be TRBD1 (5 bases). The CDR3 is 14 residues long. In germline, CDR1 is MDHEN, CDR2 SYDVKM. The CDR3 loop reads CDSSNQGESETPNF. The CDR3, as DNA: TGTGACAGCAGTAACCAGGGCGAGAGCGAGACCCCGAACTTC.

The CDR3 sequence: CASRGDQFSAFF. The CDR3, as DNA: TGTGCCAGCAGGGGTGACCAGTTTTCGGCTTTCTTT. The chain uses TRBV6-1 and TRBJ1-1, with D hard to call. Germline assignment: CDR1 MNHNS and CDR2 SASEGT. The CDR3 contains 12 residues. Trimming took 6 bases from V and 11 from J, leaving 16 bases between them.

The rearrangement links TRBV2 to TRBJ1-3, with D possibly TRBD1 on 6 matching bases. V lost 4 bases and J lost 1, with 14 bases in between. This CDR3 spans 16 amino acids. Germline V CDR1 and CDR2: SNHLY, FYNNEI. CDR3 sequence (DNA): TGTGCCAGCAGTGGCTTCGGACAGTCATCTGGAAACACCATATATTTT. The encoded protein is CASSGFGQSSGNTIYF. Full variable domain (missing parts from reference TRBV2 and TRBJ1-3): EPEVTQTPSHQVTQMGQEVILRCVPISNHLYFYWYRQILGQKVEFLVSFYNNEISEKSEIFDDQFSVERPDGSNFTLKIRSTKLEDSAMYFCASSGFGQSSGNTIYFGEGSWLTVV.

The V gene is TRBV28, the J gene TRBJ2-7; possibly TRBD1 for D (5 bases). This CDR3 has 12 amino acids. CDR1 and CDR2 from the germline V gene are MDHEN and SYDVKM. The V end lost 6 bases, the J end lost 4 bases, and 10 bases lay between the germline ends. CDR3 sequence (DNA): TGTGCCAGCAGGCTGACAGTTTACGAGCAGTACTTC. It translates to CASRLTVYEQYF.

The chain recombines TRBV20-1 with TRBJ2-7; tentative D call: TRBD2 (6 bases). Germline CDR1 and CDR2: DFQATT and SNEGSKA (reference sequence). This CDR3 comprises 16 residues. V dropped 6 bases and J dropped 3 bases, with 24 bases sitting between them. CDR3 in amino acids: CSATKSGLPEGYEQYF. The CDR3, as DNA: TGCAGTGCGACCAAATCGGGACTCCCGGAGGGCTACGAGCAGTACTTC.

This clone qualifies as medium-sized. The chain has TRBV7-9 and TRBJ2-1; D is possibly TRBD2 (5 bases). V lost 5 bases, J lost 4 bases, and 12 bases lay in between. The CDR3 runs to 14 residues. In germline, CDR1 is SEHNR, CDR2 FQNEAQ (reference sequence). The chain's CDR3 is CASSAIGVYNEQFF. CDR3 nucleotides: TGTGCCAGCAGCGCCATCGGGGTATACAATGAGCAGTTCTTC.

This clone was detected once. V and J are TRBV2 and TRBJ2-3; 9 nucleotides agree with TRBD2. The CDR3 is 18 amino acids. The germline gives CDR1 SNHLY, CDR2 FYNNEI. Unmatched junction bases numbered 12, after V lost 1 base and J lost 4 bases. The CDR3 nucleotides are TGTGCCAGCAGTGAAGACCACCCTAGCGGGATAAAGGCAGATACGCAGTATTTT. Its translation: CASSEDHPSGIKADTQYF. Complete variable domain (other parts from reference TRBV2 and TRBJ2-3): EPEVTQTPSHQVTQMGQEVILRCVPISNHLYFYWYRQILGQKVEFLVSFYNNEISEKSEIFDDQFSVERPDGSNFTLKIRSTKLEDSAMYFCASSEDHPSGIKADTQYFGPGTRLTVL.

The rearrangement links TRBV6-2 or TRBV6-3 to TRBJ2-1, with 16 bases lining up with TRBD2. CDR3 size: 20 residues. J lost 0 bases, V lost 4 bases, and 9 bases had no gene match. CDR1 is MNHEY and CDR2 is SVGEGT in the germline V gene. CDR3 amino acids: CASSSLGLAGGPSSYNEQFF. CDR3 nucleotides: TGTGCCAGCAGTTCTCTGGGACTAGCGGGAGGGCCAAGCTCCTACAATGAGCAGTTCTTC.

The rearrangement joins TRBV5-1 to TRBJ2-7; D not certain. This CDR3 has 14 amino acids. Per germline, CDR1 SGHRS and CDR2 YFSETQ. V was trimmed by 3 bases and J by 6 bases, leaving 16 bases between them. In DNA, the CDR3 is TGCGCCAGCAGCTCTGACTCGACCCGCCGCGAGCAGTACTTC. This codes for CASSSDSTRREQYF.